This T cell receptor beta chain is drawn from a study of OX40 agonist ivuxolimab in advanced cancers. Study context: People in dose escalation had one of these cancers: hepatocellular carcinoma, melanoma, renal cell or head and neck cancer.

V lost 3 bases and J 3 bases, leaving 11 bases between the germline ends. The CDR3 spans 14 residues. Per germline, CDR1 KGHSH and CDR2 LQKENI. Using immunoSEQ multiplex PCR, the repertoire was profiled, and TCRdb retains in-frame clones only, with some absent. The sample lists 30,000 to 40,000 clones, over 75% occurring once. The chain uses TRBV18 and TRBJ1-2; a possible D gene is TRBD1 (6 bases). Here the sequenced sample was CD4+ or CD8+ T cells sorted from blood, taken in a trial of the OX40 agonist ivuxolimab. This receptor was obtained from an adult with an advanced solid tumor such as melanoma, head and neck, liver or kidney cancer. Here the CDR3 DNA reads TGTGCCAGCTCACCGGGTAGGGGGGACTATGGCTACACCTTC. As protein: CASSPGRGDYGYTF.